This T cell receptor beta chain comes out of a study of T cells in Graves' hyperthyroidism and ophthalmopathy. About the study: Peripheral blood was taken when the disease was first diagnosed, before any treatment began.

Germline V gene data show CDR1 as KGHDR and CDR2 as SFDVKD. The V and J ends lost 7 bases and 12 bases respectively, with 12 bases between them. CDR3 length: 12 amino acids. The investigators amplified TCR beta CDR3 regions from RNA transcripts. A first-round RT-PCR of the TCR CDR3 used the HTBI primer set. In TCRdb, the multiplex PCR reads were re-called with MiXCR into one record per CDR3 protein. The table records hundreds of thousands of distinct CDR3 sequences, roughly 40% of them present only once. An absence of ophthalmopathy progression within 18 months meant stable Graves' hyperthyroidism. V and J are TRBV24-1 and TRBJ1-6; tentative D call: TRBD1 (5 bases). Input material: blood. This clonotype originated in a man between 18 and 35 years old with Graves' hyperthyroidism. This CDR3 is CATRQDELPLHF. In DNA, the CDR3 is TGTGCCACCAGACAGGACGAATTACCCCTCCACTTT.